This entry lists 8 T cell receptor beta chains sequenced from one sample in a study of blood T cell repertoires in COVID-19. TCRdb's table, derived via immunoSEQ multiplex PCR, lists solely in-frame clones and lacks some. The table lists around 120,000 clones, about two thirds of them singletons. Material for sequencing was peripheral blood. These receptors originate from a human donor with acute or convalescent COVID-19. The donor label of this sample is uncertain.

The chain is built from TRBV6-6 and TRBJ2-7; 11 bases fit TRBD1. Germline CDR1 and CDR2: MNHNY and SVGAGI (reference sequence). The length of the CDR3 is 14 residues. V gave up 4 bases and J gave up 5 bases; unmatched junction bases: 4. In nucleotides, the CDR3 is TGTGCCAGCAGTTCCCCGGGACAGGGGGACGAGCAGTACGTC. Amino acids: CASSSPGQGDEQYV.

The gene calls are TRBV6-5 and TRBJ1-1; no firm D call. Per the germline V gene, CDR1 is MNHEY and CDR2 is SVGAGI. This CDR3 is built from 13 residues. Trimming removed 7 bases at V and 1 base at J, with 10 bases between. The CDR3 DNA is TGTGCCAGCATCTACCGCCGGAACACTGAAGCTTTCTTT. Its translation: CASIYRRNTEAFF.

This chain connects TRBV5-5 to TRBJ2-3; TRBD2 agrees at 14 bases. V was clipped by 0 bases and J by 1 base; unmatched bases: 4. The CDR3 is made up of 18 amino acids. Germline-derived CDR1 and CDR2 are SGHKS and YYEKEE (reference sequence). The CDR3 sequence is CASSLVGTSGGRTDTQYF. For the CDR3, the DNA is TGTGCCAGCAGCTTGGTAGGGACTAGCGGGGGCCGCACAGATACGCAGTATTTT.

The chain has TRBV18 and TRBJ1-1, with D perhaps TRBD1 (5 bases). The CDR3 is 14 residues long. Germline assignment: CDR1 KGHSH and CDR2 LQKENI. Trimming pared 3 bases from V and 0 bases from J, leaving 8 bases between. The CDR3 nucleotides read TGTGCCAGCTCACCGGACATACTGAACACTGAAGCTTTCTTT. Its protein product is CASSPDILNTEAFF.

In its sample, this clone was seen once. The CDR3 DNA sequence: TGTGCCAGCAGCTTAGTACAGGGTGACACCATATATTTT. Its protein product is CASSLVQGDTIYF. The rearrangement uses TRBV7-9 and TRBJ1-3; D might be TRBD1 (6 bases). Germline CDR1 and CDR2: SEHNR and FQNEAQ (reference sequence). Trimming cost V 1 base and J 8 bases, with 9 bases left between them. The CDR3 consists of 13 residues.

CDR3 loop: CASSSKASWGAGELFF. CDR3 bases: TGTGCCAGCAGCTCGAAGGCCTCTTGGGGGGCCGGGGAGCTGTTTTTT. The V call is TRBV7-2, the J call TRBJ2-2; perhaps TRBD2 as D (6 bases). This CDR3 comprises 16 residues. Germline V lookup: CDR1 SGHTA, CDR2 FQGNSA. Trimming left V 4 bases short and J 6 bases short, with 18 bases between. The variable domain in full, with the rest retrieved from reference TRBV7-2 and TRBJ2-2, is GAGVSQSPSNKVTEKGKDVELRCDPISGHTALYWYRQSLGQGLEFLIYFQGNSAPDKSGLPSDRFSAERTGGSVSTLTIQRTQQEDSAVYLCASSSKASWGAGELFFGEGSRLTVL.

Points on this clone: This sample includes further DNA sequences coding for the same CDR3. V usage is TRBV2 and J usage is TRBJ2-2; 8 nucleotides align to TRBD1. Germline lookup yields CDR1 SNHLY and CDR2 FYNNEI. The trim removed 6 bases at V and 2 bases at J, leaving 2 bases unmatched. This CDR3 comprises 14 residues. In DNA, the CDR3 is TGTGCCAGCAGGGGACAGGCTAACACCGGGGAGCTGTTTTTT. Protein: CASRGQANTGELFF.

This clone was recorded a few times. V is TRBV6-5 and J is TRBJ1-2; D uncertain. CDR1 is MNHEY, CDR2 SVGAGI, per germline. The length of the CDR3 is 13 residues. V lost 7 bases and J 8 bases, leaving 17 bases between the germline ends. For the CDR3, the DNA is TGTGCCAGCACCAGTCTTTCTCGGGTCGGCTACACCTTC. It translates to CASTSLSRVGYTF.